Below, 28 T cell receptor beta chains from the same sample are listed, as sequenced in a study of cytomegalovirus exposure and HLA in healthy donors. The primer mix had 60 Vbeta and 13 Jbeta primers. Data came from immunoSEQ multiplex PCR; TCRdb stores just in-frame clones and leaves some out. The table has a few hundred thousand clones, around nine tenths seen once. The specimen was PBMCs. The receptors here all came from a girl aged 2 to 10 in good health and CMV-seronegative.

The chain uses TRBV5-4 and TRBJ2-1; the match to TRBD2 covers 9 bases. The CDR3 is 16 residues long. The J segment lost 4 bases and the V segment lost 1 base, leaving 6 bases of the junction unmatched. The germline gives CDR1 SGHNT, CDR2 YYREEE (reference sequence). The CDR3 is CASSLIAGGTYNEQFF. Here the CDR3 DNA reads TGTGCCAGCAGCTTGATTGCGGGAGGGACATACAATGAGCAGTTCTTC.

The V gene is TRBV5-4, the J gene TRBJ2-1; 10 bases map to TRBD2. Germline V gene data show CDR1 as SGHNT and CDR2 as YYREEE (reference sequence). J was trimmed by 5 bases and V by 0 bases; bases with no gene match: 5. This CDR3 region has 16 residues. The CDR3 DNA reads TGTGCCAGCAGCTTGGGATCTAGCGGGAGCCACAATGAGCAGTTCTTC. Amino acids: CASSLGSSGSHNEQFF. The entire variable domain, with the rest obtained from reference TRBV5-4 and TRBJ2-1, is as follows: ETGVTQSPTHLIKTRGQQVTLRCSSQSGHNTVSWYQQALGQGPQFIFQYYREEENGRGNFPPRFSGLQFPNYSSELNVNALELDDSALYLCASSLGSSGSHNEQFFGPGTRLTVL.

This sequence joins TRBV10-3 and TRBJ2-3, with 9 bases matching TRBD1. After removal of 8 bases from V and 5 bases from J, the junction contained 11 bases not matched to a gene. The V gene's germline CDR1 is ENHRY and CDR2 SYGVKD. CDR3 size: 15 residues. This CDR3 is CAIGSVPGQGDTQYF. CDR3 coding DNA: TGTGCCATCGGGTCTGTACCGGGACAGGGAGATACGCAGTATTTT.

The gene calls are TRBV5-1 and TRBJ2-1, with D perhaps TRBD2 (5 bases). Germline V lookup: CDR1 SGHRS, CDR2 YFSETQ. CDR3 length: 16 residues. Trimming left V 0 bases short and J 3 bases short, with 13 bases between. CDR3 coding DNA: TGCGCCAGCAGCTTGGAAGGACTTTCTGTCTACAATGAGCAGTTCTTC. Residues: CASSLEGLSVYNEQFF. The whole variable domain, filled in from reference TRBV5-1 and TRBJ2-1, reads KAGVTQTPRYLIKTRGQQVTLSCSPISGHRSVSWYQQTPGQGLQFLFEYFSETQRNKGNFPGRFSGRQFSNSRSEMNVSTLELGDSALYLCASSLEGLSVYNEQFFGPGTRLTVL.

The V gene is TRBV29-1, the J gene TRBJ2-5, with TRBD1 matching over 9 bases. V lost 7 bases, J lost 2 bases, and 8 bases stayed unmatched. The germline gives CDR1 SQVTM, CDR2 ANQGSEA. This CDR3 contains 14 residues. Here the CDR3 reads CSAKGDRVQETQYF. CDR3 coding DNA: TGCAGCGCCAAAGGGGACAGGGTTCAAGAGACCCAGTACTTC.

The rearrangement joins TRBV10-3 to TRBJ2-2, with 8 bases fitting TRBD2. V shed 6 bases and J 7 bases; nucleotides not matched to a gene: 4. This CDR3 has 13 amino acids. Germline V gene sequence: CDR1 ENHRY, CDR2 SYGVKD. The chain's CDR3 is CAIRTSVGGELFF. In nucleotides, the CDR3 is TGTGCCATCAGGACTAGCGTGGGCGGGGAGCTGTTTTTT.

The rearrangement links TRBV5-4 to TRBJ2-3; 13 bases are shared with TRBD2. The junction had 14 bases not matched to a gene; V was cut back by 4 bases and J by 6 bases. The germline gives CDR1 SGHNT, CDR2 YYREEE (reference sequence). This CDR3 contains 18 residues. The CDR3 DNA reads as TGTGCCAGCAGCGGGGCCCCAACTAGCGGGGGGGCTTTCGATACGCAGTATTTT. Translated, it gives CASSGAPTSGGAFDTQYF.

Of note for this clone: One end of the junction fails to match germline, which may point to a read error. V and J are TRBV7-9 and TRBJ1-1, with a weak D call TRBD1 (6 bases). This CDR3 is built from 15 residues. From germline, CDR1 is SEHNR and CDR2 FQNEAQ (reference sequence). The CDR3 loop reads CSSGRGGLGNTEAFF. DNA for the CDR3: TGTTCCAGCGGAAGGGGGGGCCTCGGGAACACTGAAGCTTTCTTT.

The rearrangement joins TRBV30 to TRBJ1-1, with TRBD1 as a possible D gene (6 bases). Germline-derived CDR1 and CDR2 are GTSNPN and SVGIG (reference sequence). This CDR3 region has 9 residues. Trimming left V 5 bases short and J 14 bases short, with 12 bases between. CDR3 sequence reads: CAWGQREFF. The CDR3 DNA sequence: TGTGCCTGGGGACAGCGCGAATTCTTT.

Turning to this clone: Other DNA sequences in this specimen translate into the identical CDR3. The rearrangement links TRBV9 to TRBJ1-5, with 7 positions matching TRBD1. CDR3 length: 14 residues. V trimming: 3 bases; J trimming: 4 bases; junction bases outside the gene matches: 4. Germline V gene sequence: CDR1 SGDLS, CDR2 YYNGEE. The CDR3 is CASSAGQENQPQHF. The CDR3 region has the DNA TGTGCCAGCAGCGCCGGACAGGAAAATCAGCCCCAGCATTTT.

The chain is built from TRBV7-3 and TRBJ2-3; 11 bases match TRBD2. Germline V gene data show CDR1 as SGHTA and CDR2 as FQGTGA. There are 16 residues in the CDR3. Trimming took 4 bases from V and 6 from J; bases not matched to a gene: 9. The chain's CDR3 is CASSSYSGGAGDTQYF. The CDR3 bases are TGTGCCAGCAGCTCCTATAGCGGGGGGGCCGGGGATACGCAGTATTTT. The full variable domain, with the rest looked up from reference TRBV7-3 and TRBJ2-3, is GAGVSQTPSNKVTEKGKYVELRCDPISGHTALYWYRQSLGQGPEFLIYFQGTGAADDSGLPNDRFFAVRPEGSVSTLKIQRTERGDSAVYLCASSSYSGGAGDTQYFGPGTRLTVL.

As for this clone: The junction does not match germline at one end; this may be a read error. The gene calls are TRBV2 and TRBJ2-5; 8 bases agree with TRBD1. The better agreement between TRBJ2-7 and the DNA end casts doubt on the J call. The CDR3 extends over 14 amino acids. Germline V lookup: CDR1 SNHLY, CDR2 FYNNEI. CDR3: CARSRDRSSYEQYF. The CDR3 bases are TGTGCCCGCAGCCGGGACAGGTCTTCATACGAGCAGTACTTC.

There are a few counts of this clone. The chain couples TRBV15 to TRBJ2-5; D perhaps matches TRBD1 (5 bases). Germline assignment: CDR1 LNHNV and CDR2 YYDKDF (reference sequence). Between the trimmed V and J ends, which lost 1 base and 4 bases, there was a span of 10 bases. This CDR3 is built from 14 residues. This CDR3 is CATSRVVGPETQYF. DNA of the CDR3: TGTGCCACCAGCAGAGTAGTGGGGCCAGAGACCCAGTACTTC.

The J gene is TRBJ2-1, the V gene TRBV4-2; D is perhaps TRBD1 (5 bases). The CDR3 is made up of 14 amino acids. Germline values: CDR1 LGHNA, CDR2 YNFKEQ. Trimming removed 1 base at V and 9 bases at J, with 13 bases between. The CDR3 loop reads CASSQVAGSSEQFF. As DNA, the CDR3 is TGTGCCAGCAGCCAAGTGGCAGGGTCCTCTGAGCAGTTCTTC.

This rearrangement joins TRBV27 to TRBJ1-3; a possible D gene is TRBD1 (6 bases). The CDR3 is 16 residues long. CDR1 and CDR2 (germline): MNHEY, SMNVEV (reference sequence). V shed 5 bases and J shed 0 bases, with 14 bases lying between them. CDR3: CASSELQGLSGNTIYF. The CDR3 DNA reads TGTGCCAGCAGTGAGCTCCAGGGGCTCTCTGGAAACACCATATATTTT.

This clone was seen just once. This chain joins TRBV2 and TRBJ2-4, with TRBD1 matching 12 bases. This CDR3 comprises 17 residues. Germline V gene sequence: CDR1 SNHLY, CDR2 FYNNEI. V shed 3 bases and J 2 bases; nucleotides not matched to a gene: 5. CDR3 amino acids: CASSERGQGAPKNIQYF. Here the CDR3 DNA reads TGTGCCAGCAGTGAGAGGGGACAGGGGGCGCCCAAAAACATTCAGTACTTC.

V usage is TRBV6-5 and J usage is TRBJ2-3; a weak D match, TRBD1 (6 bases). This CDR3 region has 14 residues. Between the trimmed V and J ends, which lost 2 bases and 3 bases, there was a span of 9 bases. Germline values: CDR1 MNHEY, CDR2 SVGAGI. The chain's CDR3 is CASSYNRVTDTQYF. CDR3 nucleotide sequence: TGTGCCAGCAGTTACAACAGGGTGACAGATACGCAGTATTTT.

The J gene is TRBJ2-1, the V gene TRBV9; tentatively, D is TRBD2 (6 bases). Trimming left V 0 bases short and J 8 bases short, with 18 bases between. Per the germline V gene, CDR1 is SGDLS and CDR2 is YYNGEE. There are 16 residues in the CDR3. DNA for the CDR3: TGTGCCAGCAGCGTAGAAAGCGGGTTATCAGACTATGAGCAGTTCTTC. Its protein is CASSVESGLSDYEQFF.

Here the CDR3 reads CASSRNTDRVELFF. The CDR3 DNA reads as TGTGCCAGCAGCCGAAACACCGACAGGGTCGAGCTGTTTTTT. The chain is built from TRBV7-6 and TRBJ2-2; 7 nucleotides line up with TRBD1. The germline CDR1 and CDR2 sequences are SGHVS and FNYEAQ. The CDR3 runs to 14 residues. The trim removed 5 bases at V and 11 bases at J, leaving 11 bases unmatched.

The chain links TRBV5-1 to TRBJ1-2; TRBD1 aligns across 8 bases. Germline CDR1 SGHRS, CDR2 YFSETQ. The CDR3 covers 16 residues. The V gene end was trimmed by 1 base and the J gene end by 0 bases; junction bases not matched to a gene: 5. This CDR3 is CASSLFGQGANYGYTF. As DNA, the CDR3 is TGCGCCAGCAGCTTGTTCGGACAGGGAGCTAACTATGGCTACACCTTC.

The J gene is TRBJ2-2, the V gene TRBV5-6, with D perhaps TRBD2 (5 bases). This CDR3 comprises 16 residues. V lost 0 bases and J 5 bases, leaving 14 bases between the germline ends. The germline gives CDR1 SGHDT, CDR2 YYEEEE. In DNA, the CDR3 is TGTGCCAGCAGCTTGGCGGTTGGGAGACGAACCGGGGAGCTGTTTTTT. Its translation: CASSLAVGRRTGELFF.

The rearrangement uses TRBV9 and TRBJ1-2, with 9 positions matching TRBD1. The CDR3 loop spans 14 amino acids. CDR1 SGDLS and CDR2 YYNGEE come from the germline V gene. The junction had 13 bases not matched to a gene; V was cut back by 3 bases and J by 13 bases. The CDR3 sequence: CASSGGDRDLCCTF. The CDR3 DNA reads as TGTGCCAGCAGCGGGGGGGACAGGGACCTATGCTGCACCTTC.

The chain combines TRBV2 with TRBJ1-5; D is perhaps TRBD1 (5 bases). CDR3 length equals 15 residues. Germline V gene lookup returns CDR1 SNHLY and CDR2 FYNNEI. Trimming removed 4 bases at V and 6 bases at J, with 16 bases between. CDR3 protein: CASSGEGGGTQPQHF. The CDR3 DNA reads TGTGCCAGCAGTGGTGAGGGCGGAGGGACTCAGCCCCAGCATTTT.

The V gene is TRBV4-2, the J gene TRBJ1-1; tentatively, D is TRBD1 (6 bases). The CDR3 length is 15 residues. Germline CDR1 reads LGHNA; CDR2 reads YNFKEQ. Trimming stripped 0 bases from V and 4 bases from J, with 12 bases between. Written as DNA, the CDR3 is TGTGCCAGCAGCCAAGATCAGACAGGAATCACTGAAGCTTTCTTT. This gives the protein CASSQDQTGITEAFF.

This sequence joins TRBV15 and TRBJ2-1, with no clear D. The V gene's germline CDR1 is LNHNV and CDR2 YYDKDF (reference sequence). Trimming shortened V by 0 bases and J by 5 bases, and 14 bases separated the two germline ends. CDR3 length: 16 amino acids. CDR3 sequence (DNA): TGTGCCACCAGCAGAGATTCGCTGCAGGTGGACAATGAGCAGTTCTTC. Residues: CATSRDSLQVDNEQFF.

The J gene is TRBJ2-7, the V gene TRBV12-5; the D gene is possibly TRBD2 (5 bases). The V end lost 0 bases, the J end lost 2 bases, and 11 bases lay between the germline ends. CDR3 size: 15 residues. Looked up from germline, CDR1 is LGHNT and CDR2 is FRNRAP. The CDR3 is CASGLVAVTTYEQYF. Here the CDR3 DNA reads TGTGCTAGTGGTTTGGTAGCGGTAACGACCTACGAGCAGTACTTC.

The CDR3 region is CASSPRSLEQYF. CDR3 nucleotide sequence: TGTGCCAGCAGTCCCCGGAGCCTCGAGCAGTACTTC. This chain links TRBV28 with TRBJ2-7; D remains ambiguous. CDR1 and CDR2 from the germline V gene are MDHEN and SYDVKM. Trimming pared 5 bases from V and 6 bases from J, leaving 11 bases between. The CDR3 sequence is 12 residues long.

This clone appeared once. CDR3 nucleotide sequence: TGTGCCAGTAGTAAAGCAGCGGGAACCGGGGAGCTGTTTTTT. It specifies CASSKAAGTGELFF. The chain couples TRBV19 to TRBJ2-2; 7 bases are a match to TRBD2. Germline-derived CDR1 and CDR2 are LNHDA and SQIVND (reference sequence). The CDR3 is made up of 14 amino acids. Trimming at V came to 4 bases and at J to 5 bases, leaving 4 bases not matched to a gene.